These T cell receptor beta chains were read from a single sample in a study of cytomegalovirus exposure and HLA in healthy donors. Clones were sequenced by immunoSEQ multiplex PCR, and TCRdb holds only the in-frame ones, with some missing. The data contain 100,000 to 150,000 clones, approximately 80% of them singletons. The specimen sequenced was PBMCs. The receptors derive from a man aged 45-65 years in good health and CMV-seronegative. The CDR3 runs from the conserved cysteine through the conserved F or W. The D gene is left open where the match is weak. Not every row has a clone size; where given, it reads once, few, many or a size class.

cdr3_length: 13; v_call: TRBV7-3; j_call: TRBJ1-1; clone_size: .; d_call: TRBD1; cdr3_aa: CASSDRVNTEAFF; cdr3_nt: TGTGCCAGCAGCGACAGGGTGAACACTGAAGCTTTCTTT
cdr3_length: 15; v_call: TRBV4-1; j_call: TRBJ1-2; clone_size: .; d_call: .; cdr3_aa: CASSQEASQNYGYTF; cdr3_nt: TGCGCCAGCAGCCAAGAGGCCAGTCAGAACTATGGCTACACCTTC
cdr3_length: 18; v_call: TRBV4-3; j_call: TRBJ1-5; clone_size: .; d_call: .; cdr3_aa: CASSQDFGSGVERQPQHF; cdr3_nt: TGCGCCAGCAGCCAAGATTTTGGTTCAGGGGTAGAACGTCAGCCCCAGCATTTT
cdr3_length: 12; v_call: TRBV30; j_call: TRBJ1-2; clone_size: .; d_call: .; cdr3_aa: CAWSPLPWGYPF; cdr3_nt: TGTGCCTGGAGTCCCCTCCCGTGGGGCTACCCCTTC
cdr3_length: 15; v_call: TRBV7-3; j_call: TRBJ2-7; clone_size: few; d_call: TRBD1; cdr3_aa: CASSLTGQGSYEQYF; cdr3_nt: TGTGCCAGCAGCTTAACGGGACAGGGGTCCTACGAGCAGTACTTC
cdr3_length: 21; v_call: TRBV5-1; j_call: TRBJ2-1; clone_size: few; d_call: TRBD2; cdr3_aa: CASSSDPGTSGSNSLYNEQFF; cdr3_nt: TGCGCCAGCAGCTCTGATCCCGGGACTAGCGGTTCCAACAGTCTCTACAATGAGCAGTTCTTC
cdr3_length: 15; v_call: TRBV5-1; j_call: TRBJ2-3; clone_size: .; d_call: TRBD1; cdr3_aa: CASSLRTGDTDTQYF; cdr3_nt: TGCGCCAGCAGCTTGAGGACAGGTGACACAGATACGCAGTATTTT
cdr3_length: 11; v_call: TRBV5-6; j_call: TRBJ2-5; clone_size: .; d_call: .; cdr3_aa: CASKIVETQYF; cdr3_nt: TGTGCCAGCAAAATCGTGGAGACCCAGTACTTC
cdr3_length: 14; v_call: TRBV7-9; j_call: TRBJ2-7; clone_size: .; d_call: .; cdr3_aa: CASSQRDLSYEQYF; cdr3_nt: TGTGCCAGCAGCCAGAGGGACTTGTCCTACGAGCAGTACTTC
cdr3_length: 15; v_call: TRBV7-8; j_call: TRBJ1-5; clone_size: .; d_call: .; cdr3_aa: CASSFNRDSNQPQHF; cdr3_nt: TGTGCCAGCAGCTTTAACAGGGATAGCAATCAGCCCCAGCATTTT
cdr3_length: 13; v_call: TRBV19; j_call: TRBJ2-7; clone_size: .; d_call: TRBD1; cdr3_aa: CAGYRGTVYEQYF; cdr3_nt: TGTGCCGGGTACAGGGGGACAGTCTACGAGCAGTACTTC
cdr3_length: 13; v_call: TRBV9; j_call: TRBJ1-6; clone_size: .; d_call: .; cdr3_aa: CASSVGQREPLHF; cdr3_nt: TGTGCCAGCAGCGTAGGACAGCGGGAACCCCTCCACTTT
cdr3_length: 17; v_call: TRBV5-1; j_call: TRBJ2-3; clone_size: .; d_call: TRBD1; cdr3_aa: CASRLGPRTGSTDTQYF; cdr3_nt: TGCGCCAGCAGATTGGGCCCTAGGACAGGGAGCACAGATACGCAGTATTTT
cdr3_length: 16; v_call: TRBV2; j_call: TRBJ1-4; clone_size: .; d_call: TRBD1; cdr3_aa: CASSVVDRGVGEKLFF; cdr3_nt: TGTGCCAGCAGTGTAGTGGACAGGGGAGTCGGTGAAAAACTGTTTTTT
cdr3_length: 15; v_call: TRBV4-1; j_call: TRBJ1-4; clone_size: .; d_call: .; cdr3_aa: CASSQVGRVAEKLFF; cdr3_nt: TGCGCCAGCAGCCAAGTAGGCAGGGTCGCGGAAAAACTGTTTTTT
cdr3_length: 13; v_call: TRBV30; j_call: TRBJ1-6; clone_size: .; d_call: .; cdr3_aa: CACPSLSGSPLHF; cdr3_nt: TGTGCCTGCCCGTCCTTATCGGGTTCACCCCTCCACTTT
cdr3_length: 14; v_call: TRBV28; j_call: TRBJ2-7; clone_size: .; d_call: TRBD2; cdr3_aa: CASSFSGGYGEQYF; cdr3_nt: TGTGCCAGCAGTTTTTCGGGAGGGTATGGCGAGCAGTACTTC
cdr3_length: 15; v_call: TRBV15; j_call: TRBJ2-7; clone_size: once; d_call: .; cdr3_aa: CATSRNKGEGYEQYF; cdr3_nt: TGTGCCACCAGCAGAAACAAGGGGGAGGGATACGAGCAGTACTTC
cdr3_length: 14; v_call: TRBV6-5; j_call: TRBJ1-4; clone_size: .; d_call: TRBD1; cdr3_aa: CASSGGTGQEKLFF; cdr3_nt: TGTGCCAGCAGTGGGGGGACAGGTCAGGAAAAACTGTTTTTT
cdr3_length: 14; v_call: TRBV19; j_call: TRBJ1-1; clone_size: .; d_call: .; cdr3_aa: CASRTGLMNTEAFF; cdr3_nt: TGTGCCAGTAGGACCGGACTGATGAACACTGAAGCTTTCTTT
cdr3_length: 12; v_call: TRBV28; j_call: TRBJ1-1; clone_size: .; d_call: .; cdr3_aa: CASESYGSKAFF; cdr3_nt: TGTGCCAGCGAATCGTACGGGTCTAAAGCTTTCTTT
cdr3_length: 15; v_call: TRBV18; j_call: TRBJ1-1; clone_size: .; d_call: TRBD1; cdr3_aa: CASSSRTGEITEAFF; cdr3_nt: TGTGCCAGCTCAAGCCGGACAGGGGAGATTACTGAAGCTTTCTTT
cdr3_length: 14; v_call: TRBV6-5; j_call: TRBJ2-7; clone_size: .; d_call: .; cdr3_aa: CASGASGQSYEQYF; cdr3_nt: TGTGCCAGCGGGGCTAGCGGACAGTCGTACGAGCAGTACTTC
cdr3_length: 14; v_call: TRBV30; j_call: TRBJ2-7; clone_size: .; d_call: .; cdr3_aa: CAWSGANQPYEQYF; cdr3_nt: TGTGCCTGGAGTGGGGCTAATCAGCCCTACGAGCAGTACTTC
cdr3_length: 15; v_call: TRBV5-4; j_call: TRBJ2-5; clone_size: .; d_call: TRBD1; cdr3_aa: CASSSRQGARETQYF; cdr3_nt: TGTGCCAGCAGCTCCAGACAGGGGGCGCGGGAGACCCAGTACTTC
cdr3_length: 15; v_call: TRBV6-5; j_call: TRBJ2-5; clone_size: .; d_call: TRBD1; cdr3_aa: CASSYYTGGGETQYF; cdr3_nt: TGTGCCAGCAGTTACTACACAGGGGGTGGAGAGACCCAGTACTTC
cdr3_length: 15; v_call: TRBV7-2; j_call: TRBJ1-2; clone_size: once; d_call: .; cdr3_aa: CASNPETGKTYGYTF; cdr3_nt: TGTGCCAGCAACCCCGAAACAGGGAAGACCTATGGCTACACCTTC
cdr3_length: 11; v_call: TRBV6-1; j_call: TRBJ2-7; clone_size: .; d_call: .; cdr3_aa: CASTGAYEQYF; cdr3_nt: TGTGCCAGCACAGGGGCCTACGAGCAGTACTTC